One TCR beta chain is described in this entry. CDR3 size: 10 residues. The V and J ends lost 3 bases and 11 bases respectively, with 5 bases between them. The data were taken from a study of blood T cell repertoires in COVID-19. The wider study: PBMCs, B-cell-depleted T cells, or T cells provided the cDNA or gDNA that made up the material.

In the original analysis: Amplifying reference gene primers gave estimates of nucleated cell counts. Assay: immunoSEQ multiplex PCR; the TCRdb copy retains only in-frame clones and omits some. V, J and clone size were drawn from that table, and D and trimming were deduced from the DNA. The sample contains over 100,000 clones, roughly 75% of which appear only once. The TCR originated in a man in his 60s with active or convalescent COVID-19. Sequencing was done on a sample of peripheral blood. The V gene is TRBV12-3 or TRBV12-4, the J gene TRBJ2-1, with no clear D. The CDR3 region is CASSLAQQFF. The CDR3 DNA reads TGTGCCAGCAGTTTGGCACAGCAGTTCTTC.